The present T cell receptor beta chain was sequenced within a study of blood T cell repertoires in COVID-19. This CDR3 is 17 amino acids long. The germline V gene has CDR1 SGHTS and CDR2 YDEGEE. V was pared by 1 base and J by 11 bases, with 25 bases between. Assay used: immunoSEQ multiplex PCR; TCRdb lists only in-frame clones, some missing. The sample lists 200,000 to 300,000 clones, roughly 86% occurring once. V gene TRBV5-8 combines with J gene TRBJ2-1; D may be TRBD2 (8 bases). The sequence was obtained from a woman under 30 who had recovered from COVID-19. Sequencing was performed on PBMCs or T cells enriched from blood (not recorded which). CDR3 loop: CASSLRTGQRGTMKQFF. For the CDR3, the DNA is TGTGCCAGCAGCTTGCGGACGGGACAGCGGGGGACAATGAAGCAGTTCTTC.